This is a list of T cell receptor beta chains from one sample in a study of T cells in tumors after PD-1 blockade. Using immunoSEQ multiplex PCR, the repertoire was profiled, and TCRdb retains in-frame clones only, with some absent. The sample yields about 4,400 clones, roughly 75% seen once. Sequenced here: tumor tissue, sampled before anti-PD-1 treatment. The receptors here all came from a human donor with basal cell carcinoma. CDR3s include the opening cysteine and the closing phenylalanine or tryptophan. The D gene is left open where the match is weak. Size is stated for part of the rows, as once, few or many counts, or as a class when the clone is expanded.

j_call	v_call	d_call	clone_size	cdr3_nt	cdr3_aa
TRBJ1-2	TRBV10-3	-	-	TGTGCCATCAGTGAGGCCGAGACCCTAGGCTACACCTTC	CAISEAETLGYTF
TRBJ2-5	TRBV27	TRBD1	-	TGTGCCAGCAGCCCCGGGGACAGCCAAGAGACCCAGTACTTC	CASSPGDSQETQYF
TRBJ1-2	TRBV27	-	-	TGTGCCAGTAGACAGGCCGGCTATGGCTACACCTTC	CASRQAGYGYTF
TRBJ1-3	TRBV10-3	TRBD1	-	TGTGCCATCAGGGAGGGACAGGGGTCTGGAAACACCATATATTTT	CAIREGQGSGNTIYF
TRBJ1-5	TRBV20-1	-	-	TGCAGTGCTAGTCTCTGGGGGCTAGGACAGCCCCAGCATTTT	CSASLWGLGQPQHF
TRBJ1-2	TRBV5-1	TRBD1	-	TGCGCCAGCAGCGGACAGGTGTCGAATGGCTACACCTTC	CASSGQVSNGYTF
TRBJ2-3	TRBV6-1	-	-	TGTGCCAGCAGTGAAAGGGGGGGGGTTAGCACAGATACGCAGTATTTT	CASSERGGVSTDTQYF
TRBJ2-3	TRBV7-8	-	-	TGTGCCAGCAGCTTAGGGTACAGGGAAGTCCCAGATACGCAGTATTTT	CASSLGYREVPDTQYF
TRBJ1-1	TRBV5-1	-	-	TGCGCCAGCAGCATAACAGGGATAGTAAATAGGAACACTGAAGCTTTCTTT	CASSITGIVNRNTEAFF
TRBJ2-2	TRBV2	-	-	TGTGCCAGCAGTGAACCCCTAGGGATAACCGGGGAGCTGTTTTTT	CASSEPLGITGELFF
TRBJ1-5	TRBV3-1/TRBV3-2	-	-	TGTGCCAGCAGCCAAGGTTTCAGCAATCAGCCCCAGCATTTT	CASSQGFSNQPQHF
TRBJ1-6	TRBV10-3	TRBD1	few	TGTGCCATCAGTCCCCTTGGACAGGGTCAGTCACCCCTCCACTTT	CAISPLGQGQSPLHF
TRBJ2-5	TRBV9	TRBD2	-	TGTGCCAGCAGCGTAGAAGCGGGAGGGGGGACCCAGTACTTC	CASSVEAGGGTQYF
TRBJ1-3	TRBV28	-	medium-sized	TGTGCCAGCAGTTCCCAAGGTGGAAACACCATATATTTT	CASSSQGGNTIYF
TRBJ2-1	TRBV21-1	-	-	TGTGCCAGCGGAAGAGACGGGACACAAGACAATGAGCAGTTCTTC	CASGRDGTQDNEQFF
TRBJ2-2	TRBV9	TRBD2	-	TGTGCCAGCAGCGCTCGGGGGGTAGGCCGCGGGGAGCTGTTTTTT	CASSARGVGRGELFF
TRBJ1-2	TRBV6-5	TRBD1	-	TGTGCCAGCAGCATCGACAGGGGGCGCTATGGCTACACCTTC	CASSIDRGRYGYTF
TRBJ2-3	TRBV7-8	-	-	TGTGCCAGCAGCTTTAGGGACGGATACACAGATACGCAGTATTTT	CASSFRDGYTDTQYF
TRBJ2-7	TRBV6-5	TRBD2	few	TGTGCCAGCAGCGTAGCGGGAGGTTCCTACGAGCAGTACTTC	CASSVAGGSYEQYF
TRBJ1-2	TRBV28	-	-	TGTGCCAGCAGTTTACGGTTGAGCTACACCTTC	CASSLRLSYTF
TRBJ2-7	TRBV7-3	-	-	TGTGCCAGCAGCTTAACTATGCGGGACGAGCAGTACTTC	CASSLTMRDEQYF
TRBJ1-1	TRBV6-6	-	few	TGTGCCAGCACCTCAACAGGGCTCACTGAAGCTTTCTTT	CASTSTGLTEAFF
TRBJ1-6	TRBV7-9	-	few	TGTGCCAGCAGCTTAGAGGCTCAGTTACATAATTCACCCCTCCACTTT	CASSLEAQLHNSPLHF
TRBJ2-7	TRBV27	TRBD2	-	TGTGCCAGCAGTGAACTTGGGGGGGAAGGCTACGAGCAGTACTTC	CASSELGGEGYEQYF
TRBJ1-3	TRBV3-1/TRBV3-2	-	medium-sized	TGTGCCAGCAGCCAAGTTGGGGGAAACACCATATATTTT	CASSQVGGNTIYF
TRBJ2-1	TRBV11-3	TRBD2	-	TGTGCCAGCAGCTTCCGGGGGGGCCTTAATGAACAGTTCTTC	CASSFRGGLNEQFF
TRBJ2-5	TRBV28	-	-	TGTGCCAGCAGTTCAGCGAAAGGGAGTCTGGCACAAGAGACCCAGTACTTC	CASSSAKGSLAQETQYF
TRBJ2-1	TRBV19	-	-	TGTGCCAGTAAACGTCGGGAGATCGGCGATGAGCAGTTCTTC	CASKRREIGDEQFF
TRBJ2-7	TRBV6-5	-	-	TGTGCCAGCAGTTACCAGAGGGAGCAGTACTTC	CASSYQREQYF
TRBJ1-1	TRBV19	-	-	TGTGCCAGTAGTATGGGGGACCCCACTGAAGCTTTCTTT	CASSMGDPTEAFF
TRBJ2-5	TRBV7-2	TRBD2	-	TGTGCCAGCAGCTTATTCGGGTTAGCGGGGGCCGGGGAGACCCAGTACTTC	CASSLFGLAGAGETQYF
TRBJ1-4	TRBV5-1	-	-	TGCGCCAGCAGCTTGGGGAACAGGGCTTCTAATGAAAAACTGTTTTTT	CASSLGNRASNEKLFF
TRBJ1-2	TRBV27	-	-	TGTGCCAGCAGATCAAATCCTGCCGGCAGCACGAACTATGGCTACACCTTC	CASRSNPAGSTNYGYTF
TRBJ2-1	TRBV6-1	TRBD2	-	TGTGCCAGCAGTGAAGAGGGTAGCGGGAGGTTGTACAATGAGCAGTTCTTC	CASSEEGSGRLYNEQFF
TRBJ2-5	TRBV2	-	-	TGTGCCAGCAGTCTAAGTGGGCAGAGGGAGACCCAGTACTTC	CASSLSGQRETQYF
TRBJ2-5	TRBV11-2	-	-	TGTGCCAGCAGCTTAGTTGAGACCCAGTACTTC	CASSLVETQYF
TRBJ2-3	TRBV10-1	-	-	TGCGCCAGCAGAGGGGAATTCACAGATACGCAGTATTTT	CASRGEFTDTQYF
TRBJ2-1	TRBV3-1/TRBV3-2	TRBD2	few	TGTGCCAGCAGCCAAGAGATACTAGCGGGGCACAATGAGCAGTTCTTC	CASSQEILAGHNEQFF
TRBJ1-1	TRBV28	TRBD1	once	TGTGCCAGCAGTCTCCCCGGGACAGGTTACACTGAAGCTTTCTTT	CASSLPGTGYTEAFF
TRBJ2-2	TRBV24-1	-	-	TGTGCCACCAGTGATTTGTTGGGGCAGAAGGATAGTACCGGGGAGCTGTTTTTT	CATSDLLGQKDSTGELFF
TRBJ2-4	TRBV28	-	large	TGTGCCAGCAAAGAAGCCGGGACGGGGGTCTCGGCCAAAAACATTCAGTACTTC	CASKEAGTGVSAKNIQYF
TRBJ1-1	TRBV12-3/TRBV12-4	-	once	TGTGCCAGCAGTTTGGGGGGCCAAGCTTTCTTT	CASSLGGQAFF
TRBJ1-3	TRBV9	TRBD1	once	TGTGCCAGCAGCTTCACAGGGGTACCTGGAAACACCATATATTTT	CASSFTGVPGNTIYF
TRBJ1-2	TRBV6-1	-	-	TGTGCCAGCAGTGAACAACGATGGGGGGTGGGTGGCTACACCTTC	CASSEQRWGVGGYTF
TRBJ2-1	TRBV4-3	TRBD2	-	TGCGCCAGCAGCCAGGAGACTAGCGCCGCCCTCAATGAGCAGTTCTTC	CASSQETSAALNEQFF
TRBJ1-3	TRBV5-1	-	-	TGCGCCAGCAGCTTGACAGCCGGCTCTGGAAACACCATATATTTT	CASSLTAGSGNTIYF